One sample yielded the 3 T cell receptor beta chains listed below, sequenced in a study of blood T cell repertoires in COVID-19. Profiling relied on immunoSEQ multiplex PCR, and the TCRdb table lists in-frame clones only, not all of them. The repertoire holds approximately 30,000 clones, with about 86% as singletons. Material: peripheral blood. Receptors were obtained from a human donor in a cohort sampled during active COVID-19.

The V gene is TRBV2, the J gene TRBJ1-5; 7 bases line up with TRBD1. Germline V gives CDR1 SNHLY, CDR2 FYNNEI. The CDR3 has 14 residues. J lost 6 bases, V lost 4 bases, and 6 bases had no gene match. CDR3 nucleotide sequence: TGTGCCAGCAGTGCTGACAGGGTAGGTCAGCCCCAGCATTTT. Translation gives CASSADRVGQPQHF. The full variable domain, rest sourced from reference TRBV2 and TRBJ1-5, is EPEVTQTPSHQVTQMGQEVILRCVPISNHLYFYWYRQILGQKVEFLVSFYNNEISEKSEIFDDQFSVERPDGSNFTLKIRSTKLEDSAMYFCASSADRVGQPQHFGDGTRLSIL.

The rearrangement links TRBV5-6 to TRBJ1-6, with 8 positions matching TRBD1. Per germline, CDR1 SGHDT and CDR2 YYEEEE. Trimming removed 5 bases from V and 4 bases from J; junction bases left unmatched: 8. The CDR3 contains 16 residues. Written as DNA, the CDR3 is TGTGCCAGCAGTCTGTTTGGGGACAGGTATAATTCACCCCTCCACTTT. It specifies CASSLFGDRYNSPLHF. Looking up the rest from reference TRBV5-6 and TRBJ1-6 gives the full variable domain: DAGVTQSPTHLIKTRGQQVTLRCSPKSGHDTVSWYQQALGQGPQFIFQYYEEEERQRGNFPDRFSGHQFPNYSSELNVNALLLGDSALYLCASSLFGDRYNSPLHFGNGTRLTVT.

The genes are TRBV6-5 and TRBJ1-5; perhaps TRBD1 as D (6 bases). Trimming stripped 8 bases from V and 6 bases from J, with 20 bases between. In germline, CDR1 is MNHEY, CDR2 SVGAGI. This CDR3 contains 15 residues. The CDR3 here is CASRGRGMSGQPQHF. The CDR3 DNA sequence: TGTGCCAGCCGGGGGAGGGGGATGTCAGGTCAGCCCCAGCATTTT.